This T cell receptor beta chain was captured in a study of type 1 and type 2 diabetes patients. As for the study in general: Samples came from type 1 diabetic, type 2 diabetic or nondiabetic people, recruited in China. Study observations and caveats: Groups were not age- or gender-matched, which may bias interpretation. Some expanded clones seen only in T1D might occur in additional T2D or control samples. In type 2 diabetes, highly-expanded CD4+ clones took a median about 3.9% of reads.

With 2 bases removed from V and 0 bases from J, the gap between germline ends came to 5 bases. CDR3 length: 14 residues. Germline CDR1 and CDR2: MGHDK and SYGVNS. This clonotype occurred a few times. As yet, its antigen is unknown. Amplification started from genomic DNA. The TCR beta CDR3 region was amplified using 30 forward and 13 reverse primers. MiXCR, applied by TCRdb to the multiplex PCR reads, yields one record per CDR3 protein. The sample holds a few hundred thousand distinct CDR3 sequences, around 50% seen once. The sequenced sample consisted of peripheral blood mononuclear cells (PBMCs). The chain joins TRBV25-1 to TRBJ1-5; D gene ambiguous. The origin of this receptor is a man aged 18 to 29 with type 2 diabetes. In nucleotides, the CDR3 is TGTGCCAGCAGTGAACGGTATAGCAATCAGCCCCAGCATTTT. Translation gives CASSERYSNQPQHF.